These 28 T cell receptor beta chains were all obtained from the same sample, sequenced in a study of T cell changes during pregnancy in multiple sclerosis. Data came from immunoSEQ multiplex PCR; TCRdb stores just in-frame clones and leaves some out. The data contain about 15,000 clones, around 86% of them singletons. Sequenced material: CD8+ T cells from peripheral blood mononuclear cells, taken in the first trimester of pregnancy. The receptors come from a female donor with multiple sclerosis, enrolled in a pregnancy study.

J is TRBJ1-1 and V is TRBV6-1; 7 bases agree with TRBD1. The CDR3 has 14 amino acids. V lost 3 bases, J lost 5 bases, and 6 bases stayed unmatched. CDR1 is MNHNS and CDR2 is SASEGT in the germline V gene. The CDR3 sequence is CASSETGIRTEAFF. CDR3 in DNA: TGTGCCAGCAGTGAGACAGGGATAAGAACTGAAGCTTTCTTT.

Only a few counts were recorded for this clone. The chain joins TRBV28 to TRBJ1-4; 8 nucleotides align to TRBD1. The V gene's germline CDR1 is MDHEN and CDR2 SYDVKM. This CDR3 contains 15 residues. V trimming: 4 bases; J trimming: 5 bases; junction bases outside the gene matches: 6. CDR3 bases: TGTGCCAGCAGTTCAGGGGACAGGCCGAATGAAAAACTGTTTTTT. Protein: CASSSGDRPNEKLFF. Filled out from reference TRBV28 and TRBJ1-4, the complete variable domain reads DVKVTQSSRYLVKRTGEKVFLECVQDMDHENMFWYRQDPGLGLRLIYFSYDVKMKEKGDIPEGYSVSREKKERFSLILESASTNQTSMYLCASSSGDRPNEKLFFGSGTQLSVL.

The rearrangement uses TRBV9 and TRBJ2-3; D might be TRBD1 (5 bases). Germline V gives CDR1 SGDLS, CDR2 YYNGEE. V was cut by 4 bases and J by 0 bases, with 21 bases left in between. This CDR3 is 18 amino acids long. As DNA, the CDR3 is TGTGCCAGCAGCAACCCAGGGTCCCCCGAAGCTAGCACAGATACGCAGTATTTT. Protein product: CASSNPGSPEASTDTQYF.

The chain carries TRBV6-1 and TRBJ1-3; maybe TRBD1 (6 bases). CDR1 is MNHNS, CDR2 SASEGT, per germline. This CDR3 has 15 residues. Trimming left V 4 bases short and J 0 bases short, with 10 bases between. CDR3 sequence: CASSATGRSGNTIYF. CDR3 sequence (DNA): TGTGCCAGCAGTGCAACAGGGCGCTCTGGAAACACCATATATTTT.

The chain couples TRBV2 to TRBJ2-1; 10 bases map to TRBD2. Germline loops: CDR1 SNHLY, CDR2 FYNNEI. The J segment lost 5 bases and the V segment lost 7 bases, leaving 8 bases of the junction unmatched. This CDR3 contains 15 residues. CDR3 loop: CASNTASGRNNEQFF. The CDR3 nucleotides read TGTGCCAGCAACACGGCTAGCGGGAGAAACAATGAGCAGTTCTTC.

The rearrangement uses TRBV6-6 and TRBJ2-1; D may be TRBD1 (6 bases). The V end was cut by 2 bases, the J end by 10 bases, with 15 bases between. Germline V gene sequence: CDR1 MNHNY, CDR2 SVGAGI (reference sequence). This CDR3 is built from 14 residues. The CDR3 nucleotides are TGTGCCAGCAGTTACGACGGAACAGGGAAGGAGCAGTTCTTC. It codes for CASSYDGTGKEQFF.

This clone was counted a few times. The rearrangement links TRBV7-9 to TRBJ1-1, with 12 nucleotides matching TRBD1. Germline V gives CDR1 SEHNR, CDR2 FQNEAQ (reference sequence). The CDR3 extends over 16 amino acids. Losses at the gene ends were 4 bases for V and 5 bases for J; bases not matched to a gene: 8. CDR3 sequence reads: CASSSRDRGPETEAFF. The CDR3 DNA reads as TGTGCCAGCAGCTCCCGGGACAGGGGGCCTGAAACTGAAGCTTTCTTT. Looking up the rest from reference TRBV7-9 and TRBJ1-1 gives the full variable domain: DTGVSQNPRHKITKRGQNVTFRCDPISEHNRLYWYRQTLGQGPEFLTYFQNEAQLEKSRLLSDRFSAERPKGSFSTLEIQRTEQGDSAMYLCASSSRDRGPETEAFFGQGTRLTVV.

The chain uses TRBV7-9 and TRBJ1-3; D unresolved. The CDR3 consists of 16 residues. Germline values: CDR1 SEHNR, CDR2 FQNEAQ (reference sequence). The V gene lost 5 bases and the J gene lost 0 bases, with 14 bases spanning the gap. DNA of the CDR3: TGTGCCAGCAGCCCCCAAGATGGGAGCTCTGGAAACACCATATATTTT. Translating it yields CASSPQDGSSGNTIYF. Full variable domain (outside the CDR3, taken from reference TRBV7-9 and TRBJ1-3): DTGVSQNPRHKITKRGQNVTFRCDPISEHNRLYWYRQTLGQGPEFLTYFQNEAQLEKSRLLSDRFSAERPKGSFSTLEIQRTEQGDSAMYLCASSPQDGSSGNTIYFGEGSWLTVV.

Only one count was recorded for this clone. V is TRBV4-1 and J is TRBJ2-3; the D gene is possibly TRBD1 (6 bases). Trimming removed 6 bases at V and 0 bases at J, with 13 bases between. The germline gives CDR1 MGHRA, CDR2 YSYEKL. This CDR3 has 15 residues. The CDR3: CASRFGQKSTDTQYF. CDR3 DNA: TGCGCCAGCAGGTTTGGACAGAAAAGCACAGATACGCAGTATTTT.

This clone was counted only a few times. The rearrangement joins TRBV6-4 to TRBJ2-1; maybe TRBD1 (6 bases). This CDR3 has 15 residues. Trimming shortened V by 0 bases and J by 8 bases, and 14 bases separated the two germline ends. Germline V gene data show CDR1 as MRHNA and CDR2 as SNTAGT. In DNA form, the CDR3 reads TGTGCCAGCAGTGACTCGACAACAGGGTTCGATGAGCAGTTCTTC. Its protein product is CASSDSTTGFDEQFF.

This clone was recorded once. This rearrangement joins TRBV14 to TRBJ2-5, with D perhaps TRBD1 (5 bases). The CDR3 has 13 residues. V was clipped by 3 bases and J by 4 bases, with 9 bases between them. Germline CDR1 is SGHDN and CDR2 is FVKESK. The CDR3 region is CASSQGRAETQYF. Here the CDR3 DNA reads TGTGCCAGCAGCCAGGGCAGGGCAGAGACCCAGTACTTC.

This CDR3 is CASSLTPPGQGIGKLFF. CDR3 nucleotides: TGTGCCAGCAGCTTAACTCCTCCGGGCCAGGGGATCGGAAAACTGTTTTTT. The rearrangement uses TRBV7-3 and TRBJ1-4; D is perhaps TRBD1 (6 bases). This CDR3 region has 17 residues. V lost 0 bases and J 10 bases, leaving 21 bases between the germline ends. Germline V lookup: CDR1 SGHTA, CDR2 FQGTGA.

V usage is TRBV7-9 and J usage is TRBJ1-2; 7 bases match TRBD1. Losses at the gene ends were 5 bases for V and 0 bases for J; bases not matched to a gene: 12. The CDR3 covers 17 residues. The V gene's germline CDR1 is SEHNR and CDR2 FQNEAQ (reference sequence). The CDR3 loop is CASSHPQGNTANYGYTF. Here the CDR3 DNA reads TGTGCCAGCAGCCACCCACAGGGGAATACGGCTAACTATGGCTACACCTTC.

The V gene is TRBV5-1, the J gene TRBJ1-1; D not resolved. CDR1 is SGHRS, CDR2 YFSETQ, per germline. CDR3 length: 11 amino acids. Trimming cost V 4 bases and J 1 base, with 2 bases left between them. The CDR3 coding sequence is TGCGCCAGCAGCCAGAACACTGAAGCTTTCTTT. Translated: CASSQNTEAFF.

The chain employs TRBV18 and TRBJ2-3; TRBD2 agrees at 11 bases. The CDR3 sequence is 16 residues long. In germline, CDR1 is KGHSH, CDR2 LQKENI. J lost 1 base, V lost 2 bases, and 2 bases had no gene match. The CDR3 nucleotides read TGTGCCAGCTCACCAGGACTAGCGGGTGGCACAGATACGCAGTATTTT. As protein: CASSPGLAGGTDTQYF.

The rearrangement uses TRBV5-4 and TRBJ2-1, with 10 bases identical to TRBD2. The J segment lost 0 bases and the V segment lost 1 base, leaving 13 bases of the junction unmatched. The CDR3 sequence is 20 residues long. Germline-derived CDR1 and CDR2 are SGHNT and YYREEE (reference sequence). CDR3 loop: CASSLRPLPIAGGSYNEQFF. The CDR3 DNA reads TGTGCCAGCAGCTTGCGGCCCCTCCCCATAGCGGGGGGCTCCTACAATGAGCAGTTCTTC.

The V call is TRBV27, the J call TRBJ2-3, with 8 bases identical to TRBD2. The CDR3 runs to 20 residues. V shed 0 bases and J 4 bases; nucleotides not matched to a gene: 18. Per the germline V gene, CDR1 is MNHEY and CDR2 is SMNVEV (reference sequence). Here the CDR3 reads CASSLSDDGGPGTRADTQYF. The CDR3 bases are TGTGCCAGCAGTTTATCGGATGATGGTGGACCAGGGACTAGGGCAGATACGCAGTATTTT.

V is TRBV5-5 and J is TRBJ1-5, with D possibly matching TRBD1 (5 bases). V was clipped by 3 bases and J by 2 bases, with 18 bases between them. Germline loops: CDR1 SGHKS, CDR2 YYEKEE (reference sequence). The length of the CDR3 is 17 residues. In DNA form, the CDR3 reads TGTGCCAGCAGCTCATCAGGGTACCCTGGAGGCAATCAGCCCCAGCATTTT. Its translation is CASSSSGYPGGNQPQHF.

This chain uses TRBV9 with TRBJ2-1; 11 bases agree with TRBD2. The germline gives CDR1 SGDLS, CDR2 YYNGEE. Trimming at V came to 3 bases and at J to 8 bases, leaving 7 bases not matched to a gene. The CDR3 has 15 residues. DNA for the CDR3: TGTGCCAGCAGCGAAACTAGCGGGAGTACCGATGAGCAGTTCTTC. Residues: CASSETSGSTDEQFF.

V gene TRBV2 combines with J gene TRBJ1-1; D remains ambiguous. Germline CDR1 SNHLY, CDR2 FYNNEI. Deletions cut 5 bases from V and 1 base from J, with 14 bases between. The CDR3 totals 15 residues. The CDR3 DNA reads TGTGCCAGCAGTCGAGGCTTGGAGGCGAACACTGAAGCTTTCTTT. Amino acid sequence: CASSRGLEANTEAFF.

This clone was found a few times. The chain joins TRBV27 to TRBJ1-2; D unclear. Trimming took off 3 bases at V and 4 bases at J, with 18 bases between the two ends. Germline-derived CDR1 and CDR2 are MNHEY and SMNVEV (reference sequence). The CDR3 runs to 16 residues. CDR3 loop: CASSFESSPLLYGYTF. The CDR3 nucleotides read TGTGCCAGCAGTTTTGAGAGTTCCCCACTTCTCTATGGCTACACCTTC.

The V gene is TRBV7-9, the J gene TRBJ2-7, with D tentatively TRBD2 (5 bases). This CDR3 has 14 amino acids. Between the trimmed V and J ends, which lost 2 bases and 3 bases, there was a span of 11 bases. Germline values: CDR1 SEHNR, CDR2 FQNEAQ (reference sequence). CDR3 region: CASSLSGRSYEQYF. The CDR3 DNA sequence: TGTGCCAGCAGCTTAAGCGGCCGTAGCTACGAGCAGTACTTC.

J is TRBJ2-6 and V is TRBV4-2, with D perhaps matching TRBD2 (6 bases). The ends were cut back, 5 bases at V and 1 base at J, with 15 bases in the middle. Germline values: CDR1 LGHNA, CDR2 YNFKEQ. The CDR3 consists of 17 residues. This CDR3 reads CASSARDSGSGANVLTF. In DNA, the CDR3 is TGTGCCAGCAGCGCCCGGGACTCAGGTTCTGGGGCCAACGTCCTGACTTTC.

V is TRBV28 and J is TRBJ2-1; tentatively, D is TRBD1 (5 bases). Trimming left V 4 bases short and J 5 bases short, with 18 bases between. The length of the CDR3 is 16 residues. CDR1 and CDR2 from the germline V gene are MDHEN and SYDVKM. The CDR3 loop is CASSWGVTALHNEQFF. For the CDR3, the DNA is TGTGCCAGCAGTTGGGGCGTGACCGCGCTCCACAATGAGCAGTTCTTC.

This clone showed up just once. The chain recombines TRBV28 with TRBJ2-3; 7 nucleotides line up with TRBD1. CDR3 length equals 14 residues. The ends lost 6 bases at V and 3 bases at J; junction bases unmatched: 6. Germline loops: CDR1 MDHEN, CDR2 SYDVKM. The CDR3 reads CASRTDRVTDTQYF. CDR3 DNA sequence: TGTGCCAGCAGGACCGACAGGGTTACAGATACGCAGTATTTT.

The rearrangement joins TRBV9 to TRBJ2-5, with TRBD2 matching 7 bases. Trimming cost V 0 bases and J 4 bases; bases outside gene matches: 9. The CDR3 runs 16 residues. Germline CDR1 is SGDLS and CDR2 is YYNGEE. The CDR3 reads CASSVGGLEGRETQYF. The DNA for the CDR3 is TGTGCCAGCAGCGTAGGTGGACTAGAAGGGCGAGAGACCCAGTACTTC. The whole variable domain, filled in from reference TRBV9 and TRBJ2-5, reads DSGVTQTPKHLITATGQRVTLRCSPRSGDLSVYWYQQSLDQGLQFLIQYYNGEERAKGNILERFSAQQFPDLHSELNLSSLELGDSALYFCASSVGGLEGRETQYFGPGTRLLVL.

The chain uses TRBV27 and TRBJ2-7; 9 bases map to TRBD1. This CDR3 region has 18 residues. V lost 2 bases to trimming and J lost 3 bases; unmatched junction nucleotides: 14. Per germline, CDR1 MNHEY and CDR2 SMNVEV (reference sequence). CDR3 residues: CASSLRFRTGAWSYEQYF. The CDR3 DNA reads TGTGCCAGCAGTTTAAGGTTTAGGACAGGGGCCTGGAGCTACGAGCAGTACTTC.

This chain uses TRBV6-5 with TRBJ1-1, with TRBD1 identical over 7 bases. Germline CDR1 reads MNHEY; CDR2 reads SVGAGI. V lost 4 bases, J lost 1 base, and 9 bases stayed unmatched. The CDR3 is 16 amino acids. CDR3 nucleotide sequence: TGTGCCAGCAGTTCCATGACAGGGAAGGGGAACACTGAAGCTTTCTTT. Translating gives CASSSMTGKGNTEAFF.